A selection of T cell receptor beta chains follows, all from one sample in a study of beta chain features in type 1 diabetes. Profiling relied on immunoSEQ multiplex PCR, and the TCRdb table lists in-frame clones only, not all of them. This table holds hundreds of thousands of clones, 8% found once. Sequenced material: central memory CD4+ T cells from blood. The receptor source for this set is a young woman in good health. The CDR3 runs from the conserved cysteine through the conserved F or W.

TRBV6-1,TRBJ2-5,14,CASSLPDPQETQYF
TRBV4-2,TRBJ2-1,13,CASSSPGGSEQFF
TRBV6-7,TRBJ2-7,14,CASSPPGSTYEQYF
TRBV2,TRBJ1-1,11,CASSMDTEAFF
TRBV9,TRBJ2-1,15,CASSQTGTSGLEQFF
TRBV2,TRBJ1-1,12,CAGGTGNTEAFF
TRBV7-3,TRBJ2-1,13,CASSLGVAGEQFF
TRBV9,TRBJ1-4,16,CASSVGTTGFNEKLFF
TRBV9,TRBJ2-5,15,CASSVAVGAMETQYF
TRBV5-4,TRBJ2-1,13,CASSGEDYNEQFF
TRBV20-1,TRBJ2-7,10,CSAREAREYF
TRBV18,TRBJ1-1,14,CASSPAGGVTEAFF
TRBV28,TRBJ2-1,14,CASSLSGGRDEQFF
TRBV6-6,TRBJ2-3,15,CASSYGNRGTDTQYF
TRBV7-2,TRBJ1-5,12,CASSPFGQPQHF
TRBV6-5,TRBJ2-3,15,CASSYSYRKEDTQYF
TRBV5-4,TRBJ2-3,15,CASSLRLAGTDTQYF
TRBV9,TRBJ2-6,18,CASSVEGALSSGANVLTF
TRBV29-1,TRBJ2-2,14,CSVQGTTNTGELFF
TRBV11-1,TRBJ2-4,14,CASSRRDRLSIQYF
TRBV2,TRBJ1-1,13,CASRGQQNTEAFF
TRBV7-9,TRBJ1-4,13,CASSLDIDEKLFF
TRBV6-5,TRBJ2-1,15,CASSYGGTSNNEQFF
TRBV11-2,TRBJ2-1,15,CASSFTSGNYNEQFF
TRBV11-1,TRBJ2-5,11,CASSIQETQYF
TRBV7-9,TRBJ1-5,15,CASSRGQDTVQPQHF
TRBV28,TRBJ2-1,11,CASSTLTEQFF
TRBV19,TRBJ2-5,14,CASSIGQVAETQYF
TRBV10-3,TRBJ2-3,18,CAVTGDREGLAGEDTQYF
TRBV28,TRBJ2-1,11,CASRRSDEQFF